These 24 T cell receptor beta chains share one sample of origin, sequenced in a study of cytomegalovirus exposure and HLA in healthy donors. Primers for the PCR totalled 60 Vbeta and 13 Jbeta. The repertoire was sequenced with immunoSEQ multiplex PCR; TCRdb's copy has only in-frame clones and lacks some. The sample carries roughly 250,000 clones, 70% to 90% recorded once. Sequenced sample: PBMCs. The receptor set was obtained from a woman between 40 and 50 years old in good health and CMV-seropositive.

The J gene is TRBJ2-7, the V gene TRBV2, with D hard to call. This CDR3 spans 13 amino acids. The ends were cut back, 4 bases at V and 1 base at J, with 8 bases in the middle. Per the germline V gene, CDR1 is SNHLY and CDR2 is FYNNEI. CDR3 DNA sequence: TGTGCCAGCAGTGGGGCCATATCCTACGAGCAGTACTTC. It translates to CASSGAISYEQYF.

The rearrangement uses TRBV28 and TRBJ2-7; weak D call: TRBD2 (5 bases). V was trimmed by 3 bases and J by 7 bases, leaving 10 bases between them. The V gene's germline CDR1 is MDHEN and CDR2 SYDVKM. This CDR3 is built from 12 residues. CDR3 sequence (DNA): TGTGCCAGCAGTTTCTCCGGGGATGAGCAGTACTTC. Translation gives CASSFSGDEQYF.

V gene TRBV7-2 combines with J gene TRBJ2-1; D perhaps matches TRBD2 (6 bases). This CDR3 contains 14 residues. Trimming left V 8 bases short and J 4 bases short, with 15 bases between. Germline V gene sequence: CDR1 SGHTA, CDR2 FQGNSA. The CDR3 spells CASRPGDSYNEQFF. In DNA form, the CDR3 reads TGTGCCAGCCGACCGGGGGATTCTTACAATGAGCAGTTCTTC.

V usage is TRBV6-5 and J usage is TRBJ1-2; 7 nucleotides match TRBD1. The trim removed 0 bases at V and 4 bases at J, leaving 5 bases unmatched. CDR3 length: 15 amino acids. CDR1 and CDR2 (germline): MNHEY, SVGAGI. The CDR3 DNA sequence: TGTGCCAGCAGTTACTCGAAAGCAGGGGGCTATGGCTACACCTTC. Translation gives CASSYSKAGGYGYTF.

The chain recombines TRBV2 with TRBJ2-7; TRBD2 matches 10 bases. CDR3 length: 15 residues. Looked up from germline, CDR1 is SNHLY and CDR2 is FYNNEI. V lost 3 bases to trimming and J lost 5 bases; unmatched junction nucleotides: 7. CDR3 bases: TGTGCCAGCAGTGATGGGAGCGGGAGGGCTCACGAGCAGTACTTC. Translated, it gives CASSDGSGRAHEQYF.

On this clone: A read error may account for a junction end that differs from germline. The chain joins TRBV7-9 to TRBJ2-7; possible D gene TRBD2, 5 bases. The CDR3 has 13 amino acids. Germline-derived CDR1 and CDR2 are SEHNR and FQNEAQ (reference sequence). This CDR3 reads CSSRLGAAYEQYF. The CDR3 DNA reads as TGTTCCAGCAGGTTGGGAGCGGCCTACGAGCAGTACTTC. The full variable domain, in which reference TRBV7-9 and TRBJ2-7 provide the parts outside the CDR3, is DTGVSQNPRHKITKRGQNVTFRCDPISEHNRLYWYRQTLGQGPEFLTYFQNEAQLEKSRLLSDRFSAERPKGSFSTLEIQRTEQGDSAMYLCSSRLGAAYEQYFGPGTRLTVT.

The rearrangement uses TRBV19 and TRBJ2-5, with D possibly being TRBD2 (5 bases). Germline V gene sequence: CDR1 LNHDA, CDR2 SQIVND (reference sequence). The CDR3 sequence is 16 residues long. Between the trimmed V and J ends, which lost 0 bases and 4 bases, there was a span of 15 bases. Here the CDR3 DNA reads TGTGCCAGTAGTATAGATACGGCAACTAGTGCAGAGACCCAGTACTTC. The encoded protein is CASSIDTATSAETQYF.

This chain connects TRBV28 to TRBJ1-1; D is undetermined. CDR1 is MDHEN and CDR2 is SYDVKM in the germline V gene. The CDR3 is made up of 11 amino acids. V lost 7 bases to trimming and J lost 5 bases, with 8 bases between them. This CDR3 is CASTRGTEAFF. The CDR3 coding sequence is TGTGCCAGCACGAGAGGGACTGAAGCTTTCTTT.

The chain is built from TRBV7-9 and TRBJ2-1, with 13 bases fitting TRBD2. CDR1 and CDR2 from the germline V gene are SEHNR and FQNEAQ (reference sequence). The CDR3 is 16 residues long. V dropped 6 bases and J dropped 9; count of bases not matched to a gene: 11. As DNA, the CDR3 is TGTGCCAGCAGAACTAGGGGGGGACTAGCGGGATTTGAGCAGTTCTTC. Protein product: CASRTRGGLAGFEQFF.

J is TRBJ2-1 and V is TRBV28, with a tentative D call TRBD2 (6 bases). Trimming removed 4 bases at V and 2 bases at J, with 15 bases between. The CDR3 extends over 16 amino acids. From germline, CDR1 is MDHEN and CDR2 SYDVKM. The CDR3 here is CASSSTGRKTYNEQFF. The CDR3 DNA is TGTGCCAGCAGTTCTACCGGGAGAAAAACCTACAATGAGCAGTTCTTC.

The chain couples TRBV11-2 to TRBJ1-4; a possible D gene is TRBD1 (5 bases). CDR3 length: 16 amino acids. Trimming cost V 2 bases and J 8 bases, with 18 bases left between them. Germline assignment: CDR1 SGHAT and CDR2 FQNNGV. The CDR3 bases are TGTGCCAGCAGCTTATCGGTAGGGACGGGAGTGGAAAAACTGTTTTTT. It specifies CASSLSVGTGVEKLFF. The whole variable domain, remainder taken from reference TRBV11-2 and TRBJ1-4, is EAGVAQSPRYKIIEKRQSVAFWCNPISGHATLYWYQQILGQGPKLLIQFQNNGVVDDSQLPKDRFSAERLKGVDSTLKIQPAKLEDSAVYLCASSLSVGTGVEKLFFGSGTQLSVL.

This clone has a handful of counts. The chain carries TRBV6-1 and TRBJ2-7, with TRBD2 matching 7 bases. CDR3 length equals 15 residues. Germline-derived CDR1 and CDR2 are MNHNS and SASEGT. V dropped 2 bases and J dropped 5; count of bases not matched to a gene: 9. This CDR3 is CASSERGGSMDEQYF. The CDR3 coding sequence is TGTGCCAGCAGTGAAAGGGGCGGGAGTATGGACGAGCAGTACTTC.

V and J are TRBV5-1 and TRBJ2-3; 8 bases are shared with TRBD2. Germline lookup yields CDR1 SGHRS and CDR2 YFSETQ. CDR3 length equals 17 residues. J lost 2 bases, V lost 0 bases, and 8 bases had no gene match. The chain's CDR3 is CASSLGAGSGITDTQYF. DNA for the CDR3: TGCGCCAGCAGCTTGGGGGCGGGTAGCGGGATCACAGATACGCAGTATTTT.

Only one count was recorded for this clone. The chain recombines TRBV6-6 with TRBJ2-7, with unresolved D. V shed 7 bases and J shed 6 bases, with 22 bases lying between them. The germline CDR1 and CDR2 sequences are MNHNY and SVGAGI (reference sequence). The CDR3 covers 15 residues. The CDR3 is CASTIAALGDSEQYF. Written as DNA, the CDR3 is TGTGCCAGCACAATTGCGGCCTTAGGAGATTCCGAGCAGTACTTC.

V is TRBV6-4 and J is TRBJ2-7, with a possible D match to TRBD2 (6 bases). V gave up 2 bases and J gave up 1 base, with 24 bases separating them. The CDR3 covers 19 residues. Germline V gene lookup returns CDR1 MRHNA and CDR2 SNTAGT. DNA of the CDR3: TGTGCCAGCAGTGACAAATCGGGAGAAAAGTGGCAGGTATCCTACGAGCAGTACTTC. Its protein is CASSDKSGEKWQVSYEQYF.

The chain employs TRBV5-6 and TRBJ2-7, with D uncertain. The germline CDR1 and CDR2 sequences are SGHDT and YYEEEE. Between the trimmed V and J ends, which lost 5 bases and 5 bases, there was a span of 14 bases. The CDR3 runs to 13 residues. This CDR3 is CASSRISSNEQYF. The CDR3 nucleotides read TGTGCCAGCAGTCGCATCAGTTCCAACGAGCAGTACTTC.

This chain connects TRBV25-1 to TRBJ1-6, with 10 bases lining up with TRBD1. CDR3 length: 16 residues. V shed 2 bases and J 10 bases; nucleotides not matched to a gene: 8. Germline CDR1 and CDR2: MGHDK and SYGVNS. The DNA of the CDR3 is TGTGCCAGCAGTGAAGGGACAGGGGTGGGTGGATCACCCCTCCACTTT. Translation gives CASSEGTGVGGSPLHF.

The rearrangement joins TRBV19 to TRBJ1-2, with 8 bases matching TRBD1. The germline gives CDR1 LNHDA, CDR2 SQIVND (reference sequence). The CDR3 runs 12 residues. With 9 bases clipped from V and 4 bases from J, the junction kept 4 bases outside the gene matches. CDR3 in DNA: TGTGCCAGCGAAACAGGGGGCTATGGCTACACCTTC. This translates into CASETGGYGYTF.

Written as DNA, the CDR3 is TGTGCCAGCGCTCTAGCGGGAGGCACAGATACGCAGTATTTT. This translates into CASALAGGTDTQYF. The gene calls are TRBV7-2 and TRBJ2-3, with 10 positions matching TRBD2. J gave up 1 base and V 8 bases, and 3 bases lay outside the gene matches. CDR1 is SGHTA, CDR2 FQGNSA, per germline. The CDR3 covers 14 residues.

This chain uses TRBV6-1 with TRBJ2-4, with 10 bases matching TRBD2. CDR1 and CDR2 from the germline V gene are MNHNS and SASEGT. The CDR3 runs 18 residues. The J segment lost 1 base and the V segment lost 2 bases, leaving 8 bases of the junction unmatched. The CDR3 sequence: CASSESIAGGAAKNIQYF. As DNA, the CDR3 is TGTGCCAGCAGTGAATCGATAGCGGGAGGAGCGGCCAAAAACATTCAGTACTTC.

This clone was seen a single time. This chain connects TRBV28 to TRBJ2-1; 7 bases are a match to TRBD1. J gave up 4 bases and V 8 bases, and 5 bases lay outside the gene matches. The CDR3 has 13 residues. CDR1 MDHEN and CDR2 SYDVKM come from the germline V gene. The CDR3 loop reads CASFRDRYNEQFF. CDR3 bases: TGTGCCAGCTTCCGGGACAGATACAATGAGCAGTTCTTC.

The rearrangement joins TRBV29-1 to TRBJ2-3; 10 bases fit TRBD2. V trimming: 7 bases; J trimming: 0 bases; junction bases outside the gene matches: 7. The CDR3 spans 15 residues. CDR1 SQVTM and CDR2 ANQGSEA come from the germline V gene. The CDR3 here is CSGSLAGMSTDTQYF. The CDR3 coding sequence is TGCAGCGGATCACTAGCGGGGATGAGCACAGATACGCAGTATTTT.

The V gene is TRBV4-3, the J gene TRBJ2-2; TRBD1 might be the D (6 bases). This CDR3 contains 17 residues. Trimming removed 4 bases from V and 1 base from J, with 16 bases in between. The germline V gene has CDR1 LGHNA and CDR2 YSLEER. The CDR3 nucleotides read TGCGCCAGCAGCCCAGACCGGGGCAGGGGGAACACCGGGGAGCTGTTTTTT. Its translation is CASSPDRGRGNTGELFF.

With respect to this clone: The junction and the germline gene differ at one end; a read error may be behind it. This chain connects TRBV9 to TRBJ1-2; TRBD1 aligns across 8 bases. Germline values: CDR1 SGDLS, CDR2 YYNGEE. The CDR3 extends over 12 amino acids. CDR3 nucleotides: TGTGCCAGCAACGTAGGACAGGGCGGCTACACCTTC. It is translated as CASNVGQGGYTF.